The following is a TCR beta chain sequence with its context. This clone's antigen is unknown. No much larger clonotype is one base removed from it; base qualities were not supplied. A second Seattle source provided samples from volunteer blood donors who had recovered from COVID-19. The collaborating institutions used their own protocols to collect whole blood in K2EDTA tubes. For TCRbeta analysis, collaborators shipped samples as frozen whole blood, isolated PBMCs, or DNA extracted from either of those sample types. This specimen belongs to a study of blood T cell repertoires in COVID-19 (dated by TCRdb to about 2020). Notes on the research overall: The collaborator samples originated in the United States, Italy and Spain and spanned the acute and convalescent phases of COVID-19. The material from the prospective study consisted of cDNA or gDNA derived from T cells, B-cell-depleted T cells, or PBMCs. Subjects who had been exposed to COVID-19, were actively infected with it, or had recovered from it provided the deeply sampled blood TCRbeta repertoires that made up the dataset. The repertoires were released in a freely available public database meant as a resource for research on the immune response to SARS-CoV-2. Samples were obtained from the ongoing ImmuneRACE study (first 160 participants) and from about 1,300 subjects provided by 6 global collaborators. Nearly every sample came with metadata listing a de-identified subject ID, COVID-19 status, age in years and sex. HLA class I and class II types, where available, came from metadata supplied by the sample provider rather than from assay-based typing. Beyond this particular receptor, the publication reports: The quantity of clinical and demographic metadata differed by source and by participant and was supplied without curation.

Based on the germline V gene, the CDR1 and CDR2 sequences are KGHSH and LQKENI. At the junction V is shortened by 3 bases and J by 3 bases, with 17 bases in between. From cysteine to phenylalanine, the CDR3 is 17 amino acids long. Only the CDR3 region is kept as DNA, spanning 51 bases read in frame from base 1. The immunoSEQ Assay, a bias-controlled multiplex PCR, was used to amplify TCRbeta CDR3 regions from genomic DNA. As for the authors' bioinformatics: The number of nucleated cells in each sample was estimated by amplification of reference gene primers within the assay. To quantify the absolute abundance of each unique TCRbeta CDR3 rearrangement, sequence reads were collapsed and filtered. For each sample, productive Simpson clonality was calculated as the square root of Simpson's diversity index across productive rearrangements. This immuneACCESS table, as held by TCRdb, lists in-frame sequences with V and J called but not all clones. Of the missing ones, under half trace to an unresolved V gene in checked studies; the others have no known cause. The DNA gave D and trimming, while V, J and clone size come from that table. The sample profile shows some 110,000 clones; about 86% of them were found once. About 8% of the sample comes from the top ten.

The chain is encoded by TRBV18 joined to TRBJ2-2, with no reliable assignment of the D segment. This TCR was recovered from an older man who had recovered from COVID-19. The specimen was peripheral blood. The CDR3 loop reads CASSPNQLRAYTGELFF. The nucleotides are TGTGCCAGCTCACCGAATCAACTCAGAGCGTACACCGGGGAGCTGTTTTTT.